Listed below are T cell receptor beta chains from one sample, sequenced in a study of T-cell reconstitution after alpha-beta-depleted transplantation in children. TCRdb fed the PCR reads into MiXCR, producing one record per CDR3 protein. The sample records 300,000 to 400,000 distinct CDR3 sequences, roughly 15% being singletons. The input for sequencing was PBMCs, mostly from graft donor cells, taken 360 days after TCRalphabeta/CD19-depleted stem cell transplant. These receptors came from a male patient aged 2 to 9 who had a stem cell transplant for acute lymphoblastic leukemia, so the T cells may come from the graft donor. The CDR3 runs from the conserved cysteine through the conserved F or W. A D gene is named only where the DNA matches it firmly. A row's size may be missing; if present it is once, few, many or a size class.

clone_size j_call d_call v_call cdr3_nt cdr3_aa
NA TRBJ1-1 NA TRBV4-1 TGCGCCAGCAGCCACCAGGTAGGGAGTCGGAGGGCTTTCTTT CASSHQVGSRRAFF
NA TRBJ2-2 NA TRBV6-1 TGTGCCAGCAGCCGGGCCGGACGGCACGGGGAGCTGTTTTTT CASSRAGRHGELFF
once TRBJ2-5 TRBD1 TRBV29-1 TGCAGCGTATACAGGGGGCGAGGAGAGACCCAGTACTTC CSVYRGRGETQYF
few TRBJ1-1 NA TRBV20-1 TGCAGTGCTAGGTTGGATGTGTGGTACACTGAAGCTTTCTTT CSARLDVWYTEAFF
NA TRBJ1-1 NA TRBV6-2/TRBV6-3 TGTGCCAGCAGTTCTCCTCGGACGCTGAACACTGAAGCTTTCTTT CASSSPRTLNTEAFF
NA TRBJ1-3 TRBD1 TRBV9 TGTGCCAGCAGCGGAGGACAGGGAAATTCCGGAAACACCATATATTTT CASSGGQGNSGNTIYF
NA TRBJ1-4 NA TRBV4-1 TGCGCCAGCAGCCTTCGACAGCTGAATGAAAAACTGTTTTTT CASSLRQLNEKLFF
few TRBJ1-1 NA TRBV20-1 TGCAGTGCTAGAGTGCCTTCACGGGACGAAGCTTTCTTT CSARVPSRDEAFF
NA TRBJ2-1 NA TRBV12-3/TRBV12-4 TGTGCCAGCAGCTGGACTGGCAATGAGCAGTTCTTC CASSWTGNEQFF
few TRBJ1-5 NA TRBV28 TGTGCCAGCAGTTCCCCGGTGGGTAGCAATCAGCCCCAGCATTTT CASSSPVGSNQPQHF
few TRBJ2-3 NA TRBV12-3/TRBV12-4 TGTGCCAGCAGTTTTAGGTTTAGCACAGATACGCAGTATTTT CASSFRFSTDTQYF
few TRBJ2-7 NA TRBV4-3 TGCGCCAGCAGTCCCTGCCGGGACCTGAACTTC CASSPCRDLNF
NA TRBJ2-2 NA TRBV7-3 TGTGCCAGCAGCTTAAACGGCGGCGCGAACACCGGGGAGCTGTTTTTT CASSLNGGANTGELFF
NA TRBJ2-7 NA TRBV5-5 TGTGCCAGCAGCCACGCCCTTACCGGCTTCTCCTACGAGCAGTACTTC CASSHALTGFSYEQYF
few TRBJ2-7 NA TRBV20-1 TGCAGTGCTAGACAGGGGATCTACGAGCAGTACTTC CSARQGIYEQYF
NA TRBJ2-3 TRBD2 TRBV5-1 TGCGCCAGCAGCTTGGGGGGACTAGTCCCCGATACGCAGTATTTT CASSLGGLVPDTQYF
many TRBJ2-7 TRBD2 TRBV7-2 TGTGCCAGCAGCCCCCGGACTAGATCCTACGAGCAGTACTTC CASSPRTRSYEQYF
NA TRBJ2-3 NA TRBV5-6 TGTGCCAGCAGCTTGTTACAGGATGGGGATACGCAGTATTTT CASSLLQDGDTQYF
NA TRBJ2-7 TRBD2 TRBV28 TGTGCCAGCAGTCATGCCACTAGCGGGAGCTACGAGCAGTACTTC CASSHATSGSYEQYF
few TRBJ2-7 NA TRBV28 TGTGCCAGCAGTGAGACAGGTCTTCCCTCCTACGAGCAGTACTTC CASSETGLPSYEQYF
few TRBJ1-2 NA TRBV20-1 TGCAGTGCTAGACAGGAGTATGGCTACACCTTC CSARQEYGYTF
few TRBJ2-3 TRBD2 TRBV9 TGTGCCAGCAGCTCTCCAGCGGGGCCCCACACAGATACGCAGTATTTT CASSSPAGPHTDTQYF
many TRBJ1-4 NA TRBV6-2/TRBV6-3 TGTGCCAGCAGTTACTCGACTGGAGCGACTAATGAAAAACTGTTTTTT CASSYSTGATNEKLFF
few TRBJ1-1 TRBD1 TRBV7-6 TGTGCCAGCAGCTCGCTCTCAGGGGGCTGGGATACTGAAGCTTTCTTT CASSSLSGGWDTEAFF
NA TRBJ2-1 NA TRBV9 TGTGCCAGCAGCGTAGCGGTAACCTCCTACAATGAGCAGTTCTTC CASSVAVTSYNEQFF
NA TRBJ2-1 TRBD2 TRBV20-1 TGCAGTGCTAGGGGACTAGCGGGAGGGAACCGAGATCAGTTCTTC CSARGLAGGNRDQFF
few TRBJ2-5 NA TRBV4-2 TGTGCCAGCAGCCAGTCAAGGGAGACCCAGTACTTC CASSQSRETQYF
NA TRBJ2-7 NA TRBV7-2 TGTGCCAGCAGCTATAAGGGGATTGGCATTTTAGACGAGCAGTACTTC CASSYKGIGILDEQYF
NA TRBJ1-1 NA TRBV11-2 TGTGCCAGCAGCCGGAATGGGGCCGGGACACTCCTGAACACTGAAGCTTTCTTT CASSRNGAGTLLNTEAFF
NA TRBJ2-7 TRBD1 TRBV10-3 TGTGCCATTTACAGGGGGCCCGTAACAACACCTTCATCCTACGAGCAGTACTTC CAIYRGPVTTPSSYEQYF
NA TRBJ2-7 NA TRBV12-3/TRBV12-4 TGTGCCAGCAGTCCGCGGCCCCCCTGGGCCGAGCAGTACTTC CASSPRPPWAEQYF
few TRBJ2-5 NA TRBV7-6 TGTGCTTCGTCGGGGACATTCAGCAAAGCCCAGTACTTC CASSGTFSKAQYF
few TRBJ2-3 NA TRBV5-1 TGCGCCAGCAGCTTGGGTTATCCGGCCGGCACAGATACGCAGTATTTT CASSLGYPAGTDTQYF
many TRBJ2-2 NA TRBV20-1 TGCAGTGCTAGAGATCTCCAGGGGAAAGGCGGGGAGCTGTTTTTT CSARDLQGKGGELFF
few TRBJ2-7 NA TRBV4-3 TGCGCCAGCAGCCAAAGGCCCCTAGGGCCCCCCTACGAGCAGTACTTC CASSQRPLGPPYEQYF
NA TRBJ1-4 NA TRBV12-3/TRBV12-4 NA CASSFTGTPDEKNCFF
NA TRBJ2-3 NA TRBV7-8 TGTGCCAGCAGCGACCCCGGGGCAGATACGCAGTATTTT CASSDPGADTQYF
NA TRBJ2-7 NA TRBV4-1 TGCGCCAGCAGCCAAGATCGTGGGGGTGTCGGGGGCGGTTTATACGAGCAGTACTTC CASSQDRGGVGGGLYEQYF
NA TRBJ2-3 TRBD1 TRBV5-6 TGTGCCAGCAGCTGGAGACAGGGGGGAAGCACAGATACGCAGTATTTT CASSWRQGGSTDTQYF
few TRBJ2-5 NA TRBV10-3 TGTGCCATCAGTAGGGACGGCGAGACCCAGTACTTC CAISRDGETQYF
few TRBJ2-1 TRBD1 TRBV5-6 TGTGCCAGCAGCGCGGGACAGGCCATCTACAATGAGCAGTTCTTC CASSAGQAIYNEQFF
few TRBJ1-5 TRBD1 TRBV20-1 TGCAGTGCTAGCCCCCTGGGACAGGGCAATCAGCCCCAGCATTTT CSASPLGQGNQPQHF
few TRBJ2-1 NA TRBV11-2 TGTGCCAGCAGCTCTGGAAAGGGGGGCCTACCCCACAATGAGCAGTTCTTC CASSSGKGGLPHNEQFF
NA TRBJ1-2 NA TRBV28 TGTGCCAGCAAATTGCCGAGGGAGTATGGCTACACCTTC CASKLPREYGYTF
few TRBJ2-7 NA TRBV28 TGTGCCAGCAGACCCGGGACCTACTCCTACGAGCAGTACTTC CASRPGTYSYEQYF
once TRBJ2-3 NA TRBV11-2 TGTGCCAGCAGCAAACTGTCTACTCGACACACAGATACGCAGTATTTT CASSKLSTRHTDTQYF
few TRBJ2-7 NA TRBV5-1 TGCGCCAGCAGCTTTACAGGGAACGAGCAGTACTTC CASSFTGNEQYF
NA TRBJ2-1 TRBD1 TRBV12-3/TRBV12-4 TGTGCCAGCAGTCCCCTCCCGACAGGGATCCACAATGAGCAGTTCTTC CASSPLPTGIHNEQFF
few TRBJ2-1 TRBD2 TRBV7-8 TGTGCCAGCAGCTGGGGGGGTGCGTACAATGAGCAGTTCTTC CASSWGGAYNEQFF
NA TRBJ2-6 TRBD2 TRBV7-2 TGTGCCAGCAGCTTAGCCAAGGGACTAGCGGGAGACACTGGGGCCAACGTCCTGACTTTC CASSLAKGLAGDTGANVLTF
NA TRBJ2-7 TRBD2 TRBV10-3 TGTGCCATCAGTGAGCCAGGACTAGCGTCTTACGAGCAGTACTTC CAISEPGLASYEQYF
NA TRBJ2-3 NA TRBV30 TGTGCCTGGAGTGTCGGCGGAAGCACAGATACGCAGTATTTT CAWSVGGSTDTQYF
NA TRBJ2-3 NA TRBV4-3 TGCGCCAGCAGCCAAGACTCCCGCACGACAGATACGCAGTATTTT CASSQDSRTTDTQYF
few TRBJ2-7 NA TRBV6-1 TGTGCCAGCGCGGGGTGGAAGGGGGCCTACGAGCAGTACTTC CASAGWKGAYEQYF
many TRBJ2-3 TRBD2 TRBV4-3 TGCGCCAGCAGCCAAGAAAGGCGGGGGGGAGATACGCAGTATTTT CASSQERRGGDTQYF
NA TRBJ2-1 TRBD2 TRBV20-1 TGCAGTGGAAATCAAGGAAGCGGGAGGTACAATGAGCAGTTCTTC CSGNQGSGRYNEQFF
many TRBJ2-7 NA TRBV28 TGTGCCAGCAGTTTGCTTCTCACCTACGAGCAGTACTTC CASSLLLTYEQYF